This is a list of T cell receptor beta chains from one sample in a study of blood T cells in healthy people across ages. TCRdb independently ran MiXCR on the 5' RACE reads; one entry per CDR3 protein. This table has roughly 1,700,000 distinct CDR3 sequences, roughly 30% appearing once. Sequenced: blood. These receptors were obtained from a woman in her twenties or thirties in good health. Both conserved end residues are part of each CDR3. The D gene is left open where the match is weak. Size is omitted from some rows. Given values are once, few, many or a class for expanded clones.

>TRBD1|.|TRBJ2-5|TRBV18
TGTGCCAGCTCAGGTCCGGGACAGTCAGAGACCCAGTACTTC
CASSGPGQSETQYF
>.|many|TRBJ2-7|TRBV7-9
TGTGCCAGCAGCTTCCTGGGCGTCGAGCAGTACTTC
CASSFLGVEQYF
>TRBD1|few|TRBJ1-2|TRBV5-1
TGCGCCAGCAGCAAAGCCGGGACAGGGGGGACATACGGCTACACCTTC
CASSKAGTGGTYGYTF
>.|few|TRBJ1-1|TRBV12-3/TRBV12-4
TGTGCCAGCAGCCGATGGGGGAAGGGGGGAGGCCCTGAAGCTTTCTTT
CASSRWGKGGGPEAFF
>TRBD1|few|TRBJ2-7|TRBV5-1
TGCGCCAGCAGCTTGGTGGGGACAGGGGGCCGAGAGCAGTACTTC
CASSLVGTGGREQYF
>.|.|TRBJ1-6|TRBV15
TGTGCCACCAGCAGAGGGACAGCAAATAATTCACCCCTCCACTTT
CATSRGTANNSPLHF
>.|once|TRBJ1-1|TRBV6-6
TGTGCCAGCAGTTACGGAAAAGGGGGATTGACTGAAGCTTTCTTT
CASSYGKGGLTEAFF
>.|.|TRBJ2-5|TRBV29-1
TGCAGCGTTGTCTGGACCCGGCAGACCCAGTACTTC
CSVVWTRQTQYF
>.|.|TRBJ2-1|TRBV7-2
TGTGCCAGCAGCCGAAGCCTCGGGGTAATAGCGGTCAGTGAGCAGTTCTTC
CASSRSLGVIAVSEQFF
>TRBD2|.|TRBJ2-1|TRBV7-9
TGTGCCAGCACTCCAAGCGGGGGTTATTACAATGAGCAGTTCTTC
CASTPSGGYYNEQFF
>.|.|TRBJ1-1|TRBV7-6
TGTGCCGGCAGCTTAACGGAGAACACTGAAGCTTTCTTT
CAGSLTENTEAFF